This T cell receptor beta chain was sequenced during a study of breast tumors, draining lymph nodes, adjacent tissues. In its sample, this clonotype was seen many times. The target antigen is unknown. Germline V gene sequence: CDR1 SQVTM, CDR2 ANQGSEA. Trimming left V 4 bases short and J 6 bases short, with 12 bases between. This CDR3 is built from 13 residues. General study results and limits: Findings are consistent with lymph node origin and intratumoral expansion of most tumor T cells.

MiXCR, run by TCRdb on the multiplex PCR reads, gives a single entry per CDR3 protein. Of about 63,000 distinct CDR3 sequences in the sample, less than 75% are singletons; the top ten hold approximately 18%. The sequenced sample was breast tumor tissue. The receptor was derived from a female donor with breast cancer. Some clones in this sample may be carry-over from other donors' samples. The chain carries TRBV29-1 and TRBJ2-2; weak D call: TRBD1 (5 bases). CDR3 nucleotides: TGCAGCGTTGGGATGGGGCCCCCCGGGGAGCTGTTTTTT. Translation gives CSVGMGPPGELFF.